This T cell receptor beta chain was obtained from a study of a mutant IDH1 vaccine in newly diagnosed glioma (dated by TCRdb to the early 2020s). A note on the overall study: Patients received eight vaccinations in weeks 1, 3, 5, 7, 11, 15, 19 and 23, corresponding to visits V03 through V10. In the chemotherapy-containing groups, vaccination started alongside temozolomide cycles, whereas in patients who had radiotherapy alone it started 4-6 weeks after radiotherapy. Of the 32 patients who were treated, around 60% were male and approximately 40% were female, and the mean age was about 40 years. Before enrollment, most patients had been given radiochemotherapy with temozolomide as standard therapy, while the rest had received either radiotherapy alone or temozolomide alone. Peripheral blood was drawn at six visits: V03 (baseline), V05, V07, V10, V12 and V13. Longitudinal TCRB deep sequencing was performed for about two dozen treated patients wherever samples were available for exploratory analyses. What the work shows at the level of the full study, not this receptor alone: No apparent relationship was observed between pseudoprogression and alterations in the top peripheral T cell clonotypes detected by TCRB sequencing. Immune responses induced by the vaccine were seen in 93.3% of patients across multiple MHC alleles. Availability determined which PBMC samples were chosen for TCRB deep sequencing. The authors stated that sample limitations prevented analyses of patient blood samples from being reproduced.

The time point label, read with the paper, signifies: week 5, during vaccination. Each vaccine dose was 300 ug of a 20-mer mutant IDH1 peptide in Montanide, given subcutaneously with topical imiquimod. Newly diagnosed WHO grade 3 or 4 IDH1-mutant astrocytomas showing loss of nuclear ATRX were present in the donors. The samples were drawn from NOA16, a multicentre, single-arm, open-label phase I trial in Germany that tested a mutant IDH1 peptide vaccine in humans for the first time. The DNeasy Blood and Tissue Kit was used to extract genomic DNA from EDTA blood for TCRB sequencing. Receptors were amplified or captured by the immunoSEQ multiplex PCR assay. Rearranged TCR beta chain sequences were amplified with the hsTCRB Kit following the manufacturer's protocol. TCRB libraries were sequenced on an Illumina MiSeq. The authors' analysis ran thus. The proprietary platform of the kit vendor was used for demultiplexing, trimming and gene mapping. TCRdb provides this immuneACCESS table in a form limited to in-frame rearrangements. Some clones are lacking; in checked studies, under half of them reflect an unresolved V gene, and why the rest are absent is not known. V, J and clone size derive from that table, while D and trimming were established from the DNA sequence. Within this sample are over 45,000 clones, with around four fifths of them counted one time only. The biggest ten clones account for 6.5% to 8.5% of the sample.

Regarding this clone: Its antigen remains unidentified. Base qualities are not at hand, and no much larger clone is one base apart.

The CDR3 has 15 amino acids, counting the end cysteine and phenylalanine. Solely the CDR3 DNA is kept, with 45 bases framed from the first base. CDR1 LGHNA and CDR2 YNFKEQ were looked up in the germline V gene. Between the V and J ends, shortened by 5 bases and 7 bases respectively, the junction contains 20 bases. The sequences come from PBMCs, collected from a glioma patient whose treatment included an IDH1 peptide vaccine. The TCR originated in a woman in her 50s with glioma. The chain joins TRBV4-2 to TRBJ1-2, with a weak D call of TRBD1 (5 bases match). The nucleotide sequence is TGTGCCAGCAGCTTCCGGGACTCCCATTCGGGTGGCTACACCTTC. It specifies CASSFRDSHSGGYTF.